This T cell receptor (beta chain) comes out of a study of blood T cells in healthy people across ages. Germline V gene sequence: CDR1 DFQATT, CDR2 SNEGSKA (reference sequence). Trimming removed 5 bases from V and 6 bases from J, with 13 bases in between. This CDR3 is 12 amino acids long. Through a sample-barcoded 5' primer and a J-beta primer mix, a second PCR was run for roughly 7 to 12 cycles. From each sample, at least 2.5 million paired-end reads containing CDR3 were obtained. TCRdb used MiXCR to reprocess the 5' RACE reads, holding one entry per CDR3 protein. The table records almost 300,000 distinct CDR3 sequences, roughly 26% of them present only once.

The genes are TRBV20-1 and TRBJ1-2; D not certain. The sample was blood. This clonotype was sampled from a woman in her 70s in good health. CDR3 sequence (DNA): TGCAGTGCTTCGCCAAAAGGAGATGGCTACACCTTC. Its protein product is CSASPKGDGYTF.